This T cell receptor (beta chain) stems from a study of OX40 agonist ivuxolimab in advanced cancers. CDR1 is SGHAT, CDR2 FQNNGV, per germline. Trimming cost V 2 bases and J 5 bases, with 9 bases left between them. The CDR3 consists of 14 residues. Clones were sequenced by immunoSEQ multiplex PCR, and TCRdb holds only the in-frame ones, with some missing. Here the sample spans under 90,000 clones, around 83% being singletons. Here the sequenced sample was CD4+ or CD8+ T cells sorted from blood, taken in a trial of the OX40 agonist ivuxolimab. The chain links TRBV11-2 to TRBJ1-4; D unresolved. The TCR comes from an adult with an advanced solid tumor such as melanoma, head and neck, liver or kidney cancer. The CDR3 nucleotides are TGTGCCAGCAGCTTATTTAGGGAAAATGAAAAACTGTTTTTT. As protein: CASSLFRENEKLFF.